This TCR beta chain emerged from a study of PD-1 blockade in mismatch repair-deficient tumors (dated by TCRdb to between 2016 and 2019). Turning to the overall study: The trial enrolled under 90 consecutive patients with under 15 mismatch repair-deficient cancer types between 2013 and 2016, all previously treated and progressing. Deep sequencing of TCR CDR3 regions was used to track tumor-associated T cell clones in peripheral blood of patients responding to PD-1 blockade.

For every enrolled patient, mismatch repair deficiency was confirmed by either polymerase chain reaction or immunohistochemistry. TCR sequencing was performed for a few patients who responded to pembrolizumab therapy. The phase II trial prospectively evaluated PD-1 blockade with pembrolizumab in advanced mismatch repair-deficient cancers, independent of tissue of origin. Peripheral blood T cell samples were gathered serially, both before PD-1 blockade started and at multiple time points afterward. Blood sampling times were reported as weeks after the first pembrolizumab dose. Measured from the cysteine to the phenylalanine, the CDR3 is 15 residues long. The sequence is cut down to CDR3 DNA, 45 bases in frame from base 1. The CDR1 and CDR2 encoded by the germline V gene are SGHRS and YFSETQ. V is pared back by 5 bases and J by 6 bases, with 17 bases lying between the germline termini. About this clone itself: Its specific antigen is unknown. Base qualities are not at hand, and no much larger clone is one base apart.

Library preparation employed the immunoSEQ multiplex PCR assay. Sourced from immuneACCESS, this table was stored by TCRdb with only in-frame sequences that have V and J called. A share of the clones is absent; for the studies checked, an unresolved V gene accounts for under half, and the remainder has no known explanation. For this sample there are some 130,000 clones; 85% to 90% appear just once. The ten largest clones take up about 11% of the sample. General conclusions and limits of the study: After pembrolizumab, tumor-resident clones, which were often undetectable in blood before treatment, expanded rapidly and then contracted, generally ahead of radiologic responses.

The clonotype was recovered from an adult with mismatch repair-deficient cancer. The sample was peripheral blood, taken just under 74 weeks after starting pembrolizumab. The chain employs TRBV5-1 and TRBJ2-2, and the D gene may be TRBD2, 7 bases matching. The CDR3 reads CASRPPGGAAGELFF. Here is the DNA: TGCGCCAGCAGACCCCCTGGGGGGGCGGCCGGGGAGCTGTTTTTT.